This TCR beta chain comes out of a study of T-cell memory formation after mild COVID-19. Study overall: Among the donors, TCR clusters were largely specific to each donor.

Germline V gives CDR1 SGHDT, CDR2 YYEEEE. Trimming left V 5 bases short and J 5 bases short, with 17 bases between. CDR3 length equals 15 residues. With respect to this clonotype: The antigen remains unidentified.

Overall study findings and caveats: The study found balanced CD4/CD8 in clones contracting day 15 to 85 and a CD4+ lean in later expanders. In pre-infection memory, a portion of responding clones appeared, which suggested that cross-reactive memory joined.

TCRdb redid the calling of the 5' RACE reads with MiXCR, one entry per CDR3 protein. This table holds 380,000 or so distinct CDR3 sequences, 13% to 15% found once. This clonotype originated in a man younger than 35 who had mild COVID-19 (a few samples of this study predate the infection). Cell type and time point are not known. Sequences were obtained from PBMCs or a T cell subset sorted from them (not recorded which). The V call is TRBV5-6, the J call TRBJ1-5; D perhaps matches TRBD1 (5 bases). CDR3 loop: CASSLTGGDHQPQHF. Written as DNA, the CDR3 is TGTGCCAGCAGTCTAACGGGGGGGGACCATCAGCCCCAGCATTTT. The complete variable domain, with remaining parts taken from reference TRBV5-6 and TRBJ1-5, reads DAGVTQSPTHLIKTRGQQVTLRCSPKSGHDTVSWYQQALGQGPQFIFQYYEEEERQRGNFPDRFSGHQFPNYSSELNVNALLLGDSALYLCASSLTGGDHQPQHFGDGTRLSIL.